These 18 T cell receptor beta chains were all obtained from the same sample, sequenced in a study of OX40 agonist ivuxolimab in advanced cancers. Profiling relied on immunoSEQ multiplex PCR, and the TCRdb table lists in-frame clones only, not all of them. This table holds more than 85,000 clones, 80% to 95% found once. Sequenced here: CD4+ or CD8+ T cells sorted from blood, sampled in a trial of the OX40 agonist ivuxolimab. The receptor set was obtained from an adult with an advanced solid tumor such as melanoma, head and neck, liver or kidney cancer.

This sequence joins TRBV5-1 and TRBJ2-2; D may correspond to TRBD1 or TRBD2 (5 bases each). The CDR3 extends over 14 amino acids. Trimming shortened V by 0 bases and J by 4 bases, and 7 bases separated the two germline ends. In germline, CDR1 is SGHRS, CDR2 YFSETQ. The CDR3 region is CASSLAGTTGELFF. CDR3 nucleotide sequence: TGCGCCAGCAGCTTGGCGGGGACCACCGGGGAGCTGTTTTTT.

V gene TRBV11-3 combines with J gene TRBJ2-2; 7 bases agree with TRBD2. This CDR3 spans 15 amino acids. V lost 5 bases and J lost 5; bases outside the gene matches: 8. Germline loops: CDR1 SGHNT, CDR2 YENEEA. CDR3 nucleotides: TGTGCCAGCAGCCCCGAAGCGGGATGGACCGGGGAGCTGTTTTTT. It encodes CASSPEAGWTGELFF.

A few counts support this clone. This rearrangement joins TRBV7-2 to TRBJ2-2; D could derive from TRBD1 or TRBD2 (5 bases each). V lost 5 bases to trimming and J lost 6 bases, with 10 bases between them. This CDR3 region has 13 residues. Germline CDR1 reads SGHTA; CDR2 reads FQGNSA. The CDR3 region has the DNA TGTGCCAGCAGCCCCCAGGGAGCCGGGGAGCTGTTTTTT. Its translation is CASSPQGAGELFF.

The chain recombines TRBV6-4 with TRBJ2-3; D is unresolved. Per germline, CDR1 MRHNA and CDR2 SNTAGT. The CDR3 sequence is 13 residues long. V lost 5 bases to trimming and J lost 4 bases, with 10 bases between them. The CDR3 coding sequence is TGTGCCAGCAGTCCGGAAAGCGCAGATACGCAGTATTTT. This encodes CASSPESADTQYF.

This chain's CDR3 is CASRRGAYYEQYF. CDR3 sequence (DNA): TGTGCCAGCAGGAGGGGAGCTTACTACGAGCAGTACTTC. The V call is TRBV27, the J call TRBJ2-7; D is tentatively TRBD1 or TRBD2 (5 bases each). The germline V gene has CDR1 MNHEY and CDR2 SMNVEV (reference sequence). Between the trimmed V and J ends, which lost 6 bases and 3 bases, there was a span of 12 bases. The CDR3 is made up of 13 amino acids.

V usage is TRBV27 and J usage is TRBJ2-7; a possible D gene is TRBD1 (6 bases). CDR1 and CDR2 (germline): MNHEY, SMNVEV (reference sequence). CDR3 length: 17 amino acids. Trimming pared 6 bases from V and 5 bases from J, leaving 26 bases between. CDR3 coding DNA: TGTGCCAGCAGGGGGGCTGGTGCGGGTAGAGAGCTTCACGAGCAGTACTTC. This translates into CASRGAGAGRELHEQYF.

The rearrangement uses TRBV7-2 and TRBJ2-1; 12 bases match TRBD2. The germline V gene has CDR1 SGHTA and CDR2 FQGNSA. The CDR3 covers 15 residues. V shed 3 bases and J 9 bases; nucleotides not matched to a gene: 6. The CDR3 region is CASSFLAGGSIEQFF. CDR3 bases: TGTGCCAGCAGCTTCCTAGCGGGAGGGTCCATTGAGCAGTTCTTC.

V is TRBV11-2 and J is TRBJ2-7; 10 nucleotides match TRBD1. Germline V lookup: CDR1 SGHAT, CDR2 FQNNGV. CDR3 length equals 15 residues. V was pared by 1 base and J by 3 bases, with 3 bases of the junction left unmatched. CDR3 sequence (DNA): TGTGCCAGCAGCTTAGGGGACAGGGGTAGCTACGAGCAGTACTTC. Translation: CASSLGDRGSYEQYF.

A single count supports this clone. This chain joins TRBV4-2 and TRBJ2-2; 7 bases match TRBD1. Per germline, CDR1 LGHNA and CDR2 YNFKEQ. This CDR3 is 13 amino acids long. The junction had 2 bases not matched to a gene; V was cut back by 4 bases and J by 6 bases. CDR3 in amino acids: CASSLTGSGELFF. The DNA of the CDR3 is TGTGCCAGCAGCCTGACAGGGTCCGGGGAGCTGTTTTTT.

The V and J genes are TRBV9 and TRBJ1-3, with 7 bases fitting TRBD1. Trimming removed 7 bases from V and 0 bases from J; junction bases left unmatched: 16. CDR1 SGDLS and CDR2 YYNGEE come from the germline V gene. This CDR3 spans 18 amino acids. The CDR3 DNA reads as TGTGCCAGCTCCCGACCTAGACAGGGAGGAAGCTCTGGAAACACCATATATTTT. Protein product: CASSRPRQGGSSGNTIYF.

In nucleotides, the CDR3 is TGTGCCAGCCGACTAGCGGGAGTAATTGTAGATACGCAGTATTTT. Translating it yields CASRLAGVIVDTQYF. The chain uses TRBV7-2 and TRBJ2-3; 12 nucleotides match TRBD2. V trimming: 8 bases; J trimming: 5 bases; junction bases outside the gene matches: 8. In germline, CDR1 is SGHTA, CDR2 FQGNSA. The length of the CDR3 is 15 residues.

The CDR3 DNA sequence: TGTGCCAGCAGCCCAAGCGGGGCCCAGGCGACCCAGTACTTC. This codes for CASSPSGAQATQYF. This chain links TRBV28 with TRBJ2-5, with 7 bases that match TRBD2. CDR1 and CDR2 (germline): MDHEN, SYDVKM. Germline trimming cut 6 bases from V and 7 bases from J; bases unmatched to any gene: 11. The CDR3 runs to 14 residues.

The rearrangement joins TRBV5-4 to TRBJ2-5; TRBD2 matches 7 bases. Gene TRBJ2-7 matches the end of the DNA better, so the J call may be wrong. Germline V gene lookup returns CDR1 SGHNT and CDR2 YYREEE (reference sequence). The CDR3 covers 14 residues. CDR3 residues: CASSFQGGDYEQYF. The CDR3 nucleotides read TGTGCCAGCAGCTTTCAGGGAGGGGACTACGAGCAGTACTTC.

Only a few counts were recorded for this clone. The rearrangement links TRBV9 to TRBJ1-4; tentatively, D is TRBD1 (6 bases). This CDR3 has 16 residues. Germline V gene sequence: CDR1 SGDLS, CDR2 YYNGEE. V lost 4 bases and J 4 bases, leaving 17 bases between the germline ends. The CDR3 spells CASSPRLGGDNEKLFF. The CDR3 nucleotides are TGTGCCAGCAGCCCGCGTCTTGGGGGCGATAATGAAAAACTGTTTTTT.

The V call is TRBV5-1, the J call TRBJ2-1; 9 bases line up with TRBD2. V lost 0 bases to trimming and J lost 0 bases; unmatched junction nucleotides: 1. Germline assignment: CDR1 SGHRS and CDR2 YFSETQ. The CDR3 is 16 amino acids. Here the CDR3 reads CASSLGSGSSYNEQFF. CDR3 nucleotides: TGCGCCAGCAGCTTGGGTAGCGGGAGCTCCTACAATGAGCAGTTCTTC.

This clone was found once. The V call is TRBV27, the J call TRBJ2-7, with D possibly TRBD2 on 5 matching bases. The V gene's germline CDR1 is MNHEY and CDR2 SMNVEV (reference sequence). Deletions cut 5 bases from V and 4 bases from J, with 18 bases between. CDR3 length: 15 amino acids. The CDR3 protein is CASSAGPDLGYEQYF. Written as DNA, the CDR3 is TGTGCCAGCAGTGCCGGGCCGGACTTAGGGTACGAGCAGTACTTC.

This clone was seen a few times. Other DNA sequences in the same sample also yield this CDR3. This chain uses TRBV19 with TRBJ1-5, with D perhaps TRBD1 (6 bases). With 3 bases removed from V and 4 bases from J, the gap between germline ends came to 7 bases. The germline CDR1 and CDR2 sequences are LNHDA and SQIVND (reference sequence). The CDR3 is 13 amino acids. CDR3 loop: CASSIRGNQPQHF. The CDR3 nucleotides are TGTGCCAGTAGTATTAGGGGGAATCAGCCCCAGCATTTT. Variable domain in full (rest from reference TRBV19 and TRBJ1-5): DGGITQSPKYLFRKEGQNVTLSCEQNLNHDAMYWYRQDPGQGLRLIYYSQIVNDFQKGDIAEGYSVSREKKESFPLTVTSAQKNPTAFYLCASSIRGNQPQHFGDGTRLSIL.

This clone was detected only once. The DNA of the CDR3 is TGTGCCAGCAGCTTAACCGGGACAGGGGACTACGAGCAGTACTTC. This codes for CASSLTGTGDYEQYF. The chain is built from TRBV7-9 and TRBJ2-7, with 10 bases matching TRBD1. The ends lost 2 bases at V and 3 bases at J; junction bases unmatched: 4. This CDR3 spans 15 amino acids. Germline V gene sequence: CDR1 SEHNR, CDR2 FQNEAQ (reference sequence).